Each of the 2 T cell receptor beta chains below was sequenced from the same sample in a study of regulatory T cells in long-lasting Graves disease. Time point noted: persistent/refractory GD, antithyroid drugs over 5 years with positive TRAb. The TCR library was prepared using RNA isolated from PBMCs. Arm-PCR with iRepertoire HTBI primers amplified the CDR3 regions for these TCR beta libraries. TCRdb ran MiXCR on the multiplex PCR reads and lists one entry per CDR3 protein. Found here are under 500,000 distinct CDR3 sequences, more than 20% of them singletons; the top ten hold around 20%. The sample consisted of peripheral blood mononuclear cells (PBMCs), taken when the disease was refractory, from a patient treated with antithyroid drugs. These TCRs come from a female donor with Graves disease.

This clonotype was recorded at least ten times. Written as DNA, the CDR3 is TGTGCCAGCAGCCTTACTCCCTATGGCTACACCTTC. It is translated as CASSLTPYGYTF. This chain links TRBV7-2 with TRBJ1-2; D ambiguous. V was clipped by 5 bases and J by 4 bases, with 8 bases between them. In germline, CDR1 is SGHTA, CDR2 FQGNSA. The length of the CDR3 is 12 residues. The entire variable domain, with the rest obtained from reference TRBV7-2 and TRBJ1-2, is as follows: GAGVSQSPSNKVTEKGKDVELRCDPISGHTALYWYRQSLGQGLEFLIYFQGNSAPDKSGLPSDRFSAERTGGSVSTLTIQRTQQEDSAVYLCASSLTPYGYTFGSGTRLTVV.

This clonotype appeared a few times. The V gene is TRBV6-2 or TRBV6-3, the J gene TRBJ1-2; 7 positions agree with TRBD1. J lost 4 bases, V lost 0 bases, and 8 bases had no gene match. The germline CDR1 and CDR2 sequences are MNHEY and SVGEGT. The CDR3 spans 16 residues. The CDR3 loop reads CASSYSYPGQLYGYTF. CDR3 DNA sequence: TGTGCCAGCAGTTACTCCTACCCGGGACAGCTCTATGGCTACACCTTC.